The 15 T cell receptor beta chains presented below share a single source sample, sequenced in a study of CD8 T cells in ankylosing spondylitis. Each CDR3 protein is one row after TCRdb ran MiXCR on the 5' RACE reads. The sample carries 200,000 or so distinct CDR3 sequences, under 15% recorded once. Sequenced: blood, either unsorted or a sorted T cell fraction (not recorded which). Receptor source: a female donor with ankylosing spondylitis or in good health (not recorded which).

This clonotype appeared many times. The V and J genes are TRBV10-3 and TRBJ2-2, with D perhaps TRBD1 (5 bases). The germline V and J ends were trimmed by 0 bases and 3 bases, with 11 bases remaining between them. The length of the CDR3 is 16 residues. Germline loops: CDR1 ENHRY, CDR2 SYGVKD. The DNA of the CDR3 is TGTGCCATCAGTGAGTCGGGGCCTCGGGACACCGGGGAGCTGTTTTTT. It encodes CAISESGPRDTGELFF.

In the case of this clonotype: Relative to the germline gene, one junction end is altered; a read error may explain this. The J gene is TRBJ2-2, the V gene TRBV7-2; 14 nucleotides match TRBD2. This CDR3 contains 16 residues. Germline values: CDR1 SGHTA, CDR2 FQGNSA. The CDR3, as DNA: TGTGCCGGCAGCGGGACTAGCGGGAGAGGAACCGGGGAGCTGTTTTTT. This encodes CAGSGTSGRGTGELFF.

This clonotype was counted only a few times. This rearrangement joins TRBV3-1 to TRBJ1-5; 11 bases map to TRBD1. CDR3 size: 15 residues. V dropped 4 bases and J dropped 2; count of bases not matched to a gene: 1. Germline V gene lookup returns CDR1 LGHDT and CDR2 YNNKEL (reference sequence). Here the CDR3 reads CASSRGQGGNQPQHF. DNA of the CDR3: TGTGCCAGCAGCCGGGGACAGGGGGGCAATCAGCCCCAGCATTTT.

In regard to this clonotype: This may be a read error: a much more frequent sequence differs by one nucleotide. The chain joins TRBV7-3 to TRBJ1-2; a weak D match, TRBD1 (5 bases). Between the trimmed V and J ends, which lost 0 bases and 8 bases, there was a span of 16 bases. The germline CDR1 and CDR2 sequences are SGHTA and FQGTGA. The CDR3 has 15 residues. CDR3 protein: CASSLTPNGKGGYTF. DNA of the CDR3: TGTGCCAGCAGCTTAACTCCAAACGGAAAGGGGGGCTACACCTTC.

The chain's CDR3 is CSAYGASTDTQYF. DNA for the CDR3: TGCAGTGCTTACGGGGCTAGCACAGATACGCAGTATTTT. V and J are TRBV20-1 and TRBJ2-3; D possibly uses TRBD1 or TRBD2 (5 bases each). Deletions cut 5 bases from V and 0 bases from J, with 9 bases between. This CDR3 is 13 amino acids long. The germline CDR1 and CDR2 sequences are DFQATT and SNEGSKA (reference sequence).

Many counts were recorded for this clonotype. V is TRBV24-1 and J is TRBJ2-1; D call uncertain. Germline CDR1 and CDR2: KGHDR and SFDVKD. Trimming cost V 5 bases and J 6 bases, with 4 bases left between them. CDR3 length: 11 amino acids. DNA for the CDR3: TGTGCCACCAGTGTAGCCAATGAGCAGTTCTTC. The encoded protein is CATSVANEQFF.

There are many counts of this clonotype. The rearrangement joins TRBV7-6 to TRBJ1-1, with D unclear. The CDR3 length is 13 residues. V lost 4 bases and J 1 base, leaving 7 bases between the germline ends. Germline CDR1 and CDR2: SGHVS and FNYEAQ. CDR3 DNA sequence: TGTGCCAGCAGCTCGGACTCGAACACTGAAGCTTTCTTT. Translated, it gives CASSSDSNTEAFF.

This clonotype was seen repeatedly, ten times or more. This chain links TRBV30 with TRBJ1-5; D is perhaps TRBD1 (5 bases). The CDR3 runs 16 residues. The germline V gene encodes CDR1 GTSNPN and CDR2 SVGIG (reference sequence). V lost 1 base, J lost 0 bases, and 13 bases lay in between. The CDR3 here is CAWSAYPGGSNQPQHF. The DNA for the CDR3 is TGTGCCTGGAGTGCCTACCCCGGGGGTAGCAATCAGCCCCAGCATTTT.

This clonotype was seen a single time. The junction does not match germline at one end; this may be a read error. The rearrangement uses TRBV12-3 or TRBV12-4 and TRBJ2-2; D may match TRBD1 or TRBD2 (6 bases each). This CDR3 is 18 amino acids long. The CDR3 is CAISLNGWGAVDTGELFF. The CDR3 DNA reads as TGTGCCATCAGTTTAAATGGGTGGGGGGCTGTCGACACCGGGGAGCTGTTTTTT.

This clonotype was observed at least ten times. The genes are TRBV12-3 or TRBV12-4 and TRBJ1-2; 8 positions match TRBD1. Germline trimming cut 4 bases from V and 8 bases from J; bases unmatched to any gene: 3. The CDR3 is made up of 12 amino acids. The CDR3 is CASSWTGKGYTF. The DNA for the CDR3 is TGTGCCAGCAGTTGGACAGGGAAGGGCTACACCTTC.

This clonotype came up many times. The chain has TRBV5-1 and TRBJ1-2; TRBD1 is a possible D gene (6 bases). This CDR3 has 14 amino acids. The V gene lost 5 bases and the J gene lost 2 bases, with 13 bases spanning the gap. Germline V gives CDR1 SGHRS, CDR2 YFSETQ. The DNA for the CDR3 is TGCGCCAGCAGAGTGGACGGACAGAACTATGGCTACACCTTC. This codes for CASRVDGQNYGYTF.

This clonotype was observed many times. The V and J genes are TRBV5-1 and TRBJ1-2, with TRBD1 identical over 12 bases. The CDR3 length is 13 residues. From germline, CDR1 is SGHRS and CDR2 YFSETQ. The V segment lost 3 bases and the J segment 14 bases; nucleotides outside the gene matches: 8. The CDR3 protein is CASSSGQGALPTF. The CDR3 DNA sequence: TGCGCCAGCAGCTCGGGACAGGGGGCTTTGCCTACCTTC.

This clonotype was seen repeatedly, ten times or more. CDR3 amino acids: CATSSPQSGSVEQYF. The CDR3 DNA follows: TGTGCCACCAGCAGCCCTCAAAGCGGGAGTGTCGAGCAGTACTTC. This chain joins TRBV15 and TRBJ2-7; 8 bases align to TRBD2. The length of the CDR3 is 15 residues. Trimming removed 3 bases from V and 6 bases from J; junction bases left unmatched: 10. From germline, CDR1 is LNHNV and CDR2 YYDKDF (reference sequence).

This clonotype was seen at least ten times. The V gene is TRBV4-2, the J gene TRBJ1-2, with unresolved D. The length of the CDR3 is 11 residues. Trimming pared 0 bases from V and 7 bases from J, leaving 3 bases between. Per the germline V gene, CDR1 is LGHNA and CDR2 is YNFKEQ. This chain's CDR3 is CASSQDGGYTF. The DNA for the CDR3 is TGTGCCAGCAGCCAAGATGGTGGCTACACCTTC.

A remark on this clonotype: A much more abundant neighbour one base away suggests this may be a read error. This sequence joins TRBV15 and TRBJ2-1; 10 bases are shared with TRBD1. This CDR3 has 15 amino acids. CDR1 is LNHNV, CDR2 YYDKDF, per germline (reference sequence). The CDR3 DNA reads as TGTACCACCAGCAGAGCCGGGACAGGGGTCAATGAGCAGTTCTTC. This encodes CTTSRAGTGVNEQFF.